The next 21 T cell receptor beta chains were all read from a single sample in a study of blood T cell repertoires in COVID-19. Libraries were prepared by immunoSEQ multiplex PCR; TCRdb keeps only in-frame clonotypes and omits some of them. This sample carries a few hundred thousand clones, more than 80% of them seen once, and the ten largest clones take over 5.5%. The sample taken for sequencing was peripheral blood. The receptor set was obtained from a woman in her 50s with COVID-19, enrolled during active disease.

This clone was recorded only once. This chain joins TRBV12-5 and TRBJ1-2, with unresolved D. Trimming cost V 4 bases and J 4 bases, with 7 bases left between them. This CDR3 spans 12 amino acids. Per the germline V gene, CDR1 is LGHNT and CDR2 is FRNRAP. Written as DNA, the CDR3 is TGTGCTAGTGGTTCGGGGTTCTATGGCTACACCTTC. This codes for CASGSGFYGYTF.

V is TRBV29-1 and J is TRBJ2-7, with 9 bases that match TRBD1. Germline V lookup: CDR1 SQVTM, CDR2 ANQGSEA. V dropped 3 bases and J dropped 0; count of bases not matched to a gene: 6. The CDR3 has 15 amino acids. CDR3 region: CSVDTGQGISYEQYF. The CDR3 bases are TGCAGCGTTGATACGGGACAGGGAATCTCCTACGAGCAGTACTTC.

The DNA of the CDR3 is TGTGCCAGCAGATCGACTAGCGGGAGGTCCGGGGAGCTGTTTTTT. Protein product: CASRSTSGRSGELFF. V is TRBV6-5 and J is TRBJ2-2; 13 bases match TRBD2. The germline V gene encodes CDR1 MNHEY and CDR2 SVGAGI. The junction had 4 bases not matched to a gene; V was cut back by 6 bases and J by 6 bases. CDR3 length: 15 residues.

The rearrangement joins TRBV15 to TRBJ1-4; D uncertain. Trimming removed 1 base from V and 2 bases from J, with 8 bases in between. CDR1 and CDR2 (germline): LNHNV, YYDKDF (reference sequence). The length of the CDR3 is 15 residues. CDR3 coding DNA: TGTGCCACCAGCAGAGGGCCGGGGACTAATGAAAAACTGTTTTTT. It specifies CATSRGPGTNEKLFF.

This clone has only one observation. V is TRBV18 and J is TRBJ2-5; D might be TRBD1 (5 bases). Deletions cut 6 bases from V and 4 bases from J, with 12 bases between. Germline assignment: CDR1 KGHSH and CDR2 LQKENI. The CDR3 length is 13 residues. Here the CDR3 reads CASSWQGGETQYF. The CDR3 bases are TGTGCCAGCTCGTGGCAGGGCGGAGAGACCCAGTACTTC.

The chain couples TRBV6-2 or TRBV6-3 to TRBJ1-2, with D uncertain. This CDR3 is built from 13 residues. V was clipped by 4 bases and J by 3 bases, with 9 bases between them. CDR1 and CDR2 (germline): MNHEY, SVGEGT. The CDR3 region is CASSSRRYYGYTF. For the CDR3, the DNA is TGTGCCAGCAGTTCAAGGAGATACTATGGCTACACCTTC.

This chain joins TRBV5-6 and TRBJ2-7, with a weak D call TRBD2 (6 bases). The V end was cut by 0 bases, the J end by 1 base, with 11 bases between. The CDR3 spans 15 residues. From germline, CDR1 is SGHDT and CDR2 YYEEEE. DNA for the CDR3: TGTGCCAGCAGCTTGGGGCCCAGCGGGTCCTACGAGCAGTACTTC. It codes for CASSLGPSGSYEQYF.

The CDR3 is CASSRGSTSYNEQFF. The CDR3, as DNA: TGTGCCAGCAGCCGCGGGAGTACATCCTACAATGAGCAGTTCTTC. V and J are TRBV11-2 and TRBJ2-1; 7 nucleotides match TRBD2. Germline V gives CDR1 SGHAT, CDR2 FQNNGV. The CDR3 consists of 15 residues. The J segment lost 1 base and the V segment lost 5 bases, leaving 5 bases of the junction unmatched. The full variable domain, rest sourced from reference TRBV11-2 and TRBJ2-1, is EAGVAQSPRYKIIEKRQSVAFWCNPISGHATLYWYQQILGQGPKLLIQFQNNGVVDDSQLPKDRFSAERLKGVDSTLKIQPAKLEDSAVYLCASSRGSTSYNEQFFGPGTRLTVL.

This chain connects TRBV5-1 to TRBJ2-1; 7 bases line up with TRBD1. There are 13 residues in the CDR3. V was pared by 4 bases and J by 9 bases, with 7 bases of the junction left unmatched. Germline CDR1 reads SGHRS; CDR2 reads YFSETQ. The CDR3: CASSNGQVGEQFF. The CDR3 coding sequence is TGCGCCAGCAGCAATGGACAGGTCGGTGAGCAGTTCTTC. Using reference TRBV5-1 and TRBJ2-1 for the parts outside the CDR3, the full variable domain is KAGVTQTPRYLIKTRGQQVTLSCSPISGHRSVSWYQQTPGQGLQFLFEYFSETQRNKGNFPGRFSGRQFSNSRSEMNVSTLELGDSALYLCASSNGQVGEQFFGPGTRLTVL.

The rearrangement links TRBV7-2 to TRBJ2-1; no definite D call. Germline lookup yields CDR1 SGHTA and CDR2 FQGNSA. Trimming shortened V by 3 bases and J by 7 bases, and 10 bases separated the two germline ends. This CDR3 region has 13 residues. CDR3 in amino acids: CASSFAQKNEQFF. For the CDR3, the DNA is TGTGCCAGCAGCTTTGCCCAGAAGAATGAGCAGTTCTTC.

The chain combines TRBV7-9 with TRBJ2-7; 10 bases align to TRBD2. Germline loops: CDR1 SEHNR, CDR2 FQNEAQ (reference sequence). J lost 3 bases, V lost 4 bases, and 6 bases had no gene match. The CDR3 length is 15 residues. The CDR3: CASSSRTSGNYEQYF. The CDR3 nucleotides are TGTGCCAGCAGCTCCCGGACTAGCGGAAACTACGAGCAGTACTTC.

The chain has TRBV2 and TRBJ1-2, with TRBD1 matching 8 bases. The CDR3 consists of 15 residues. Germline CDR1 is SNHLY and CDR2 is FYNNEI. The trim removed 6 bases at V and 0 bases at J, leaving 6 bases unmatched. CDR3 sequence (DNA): TGTGCCAGCAGCCCGACAGGGGCCTCTAACTATGGCTACACCTTC. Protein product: CASSPTGASNYGYTF.

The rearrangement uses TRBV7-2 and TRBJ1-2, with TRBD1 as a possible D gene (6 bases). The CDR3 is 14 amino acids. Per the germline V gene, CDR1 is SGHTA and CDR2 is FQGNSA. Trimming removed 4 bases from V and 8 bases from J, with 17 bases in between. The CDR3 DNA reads TGTGCCAGCAGCTCAATCAGGACAGTCTTCGGCTACACCTTC. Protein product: CASSSIRTVFGYTF.

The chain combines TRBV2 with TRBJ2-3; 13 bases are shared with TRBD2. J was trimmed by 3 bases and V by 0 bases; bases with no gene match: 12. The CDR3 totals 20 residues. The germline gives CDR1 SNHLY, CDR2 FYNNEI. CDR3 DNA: TGTGCCAGCAGTGAAGCGCGGGCGAGACTAGCGGGAGGAACAACAGATACGCAGTATTTT. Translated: CASSEARARLAGGTTDTQYF.

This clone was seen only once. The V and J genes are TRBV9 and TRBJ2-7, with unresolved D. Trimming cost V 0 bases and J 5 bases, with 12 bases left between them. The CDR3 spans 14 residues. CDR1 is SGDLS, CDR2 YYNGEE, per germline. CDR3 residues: CASSVATAAHEQYF. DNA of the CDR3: TGTGCCAGCAGCGTAGCTACCGCCGCCCACGAGCAGTACTTC.

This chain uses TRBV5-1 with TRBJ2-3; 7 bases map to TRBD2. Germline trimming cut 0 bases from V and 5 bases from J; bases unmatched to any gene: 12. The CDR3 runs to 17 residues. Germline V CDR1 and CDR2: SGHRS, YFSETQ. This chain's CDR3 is CASSLDFVGREVDTQYF. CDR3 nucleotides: TGCGCCAGCAGCTTGGATTTCGTTGGTCGGGAGGTAGATACGCAGTATTTT.

Here the CDR3 DNA reads TGTGCCAGCAGTGAAAGTCACAGAAACCTCTACGAGCAGTACTTC. Amino acid sequence: CASSESHRNLYEQYF. V and J are TRBV6-1 and TRBJ2-7; D call uncertain. V was pared by 2 bases and J by 3 bases, with 14 bases between. CDR3 length: 15 residues. The V gene's germline CDR1 is MNHNS and CDR2 SASEGT.

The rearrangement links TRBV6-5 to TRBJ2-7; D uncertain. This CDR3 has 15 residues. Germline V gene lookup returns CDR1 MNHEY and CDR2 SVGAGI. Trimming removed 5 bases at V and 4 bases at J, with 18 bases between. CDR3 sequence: CASSRSSGIRYEQYF. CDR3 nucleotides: TGTGCCAGCAGTCGGAGCTCCGGCATTAGATACGAGCAGTACTTC.

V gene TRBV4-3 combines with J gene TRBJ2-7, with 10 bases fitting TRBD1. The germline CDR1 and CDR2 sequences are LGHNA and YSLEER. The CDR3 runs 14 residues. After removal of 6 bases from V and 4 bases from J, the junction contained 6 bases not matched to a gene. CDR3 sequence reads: CASSEGQGLYEQYF. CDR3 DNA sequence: TGCGCCAGCAGTGAGGGACAGGGGCTGTACGAGCAGTACTTC.

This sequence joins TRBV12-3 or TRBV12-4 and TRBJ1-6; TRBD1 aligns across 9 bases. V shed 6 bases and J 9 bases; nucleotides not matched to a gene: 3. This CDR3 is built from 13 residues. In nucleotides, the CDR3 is TGTGCCAGCAGGGGGACAGGGCGTTCACCCCTCCACTTT. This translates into CASRGTGRSPLHF.

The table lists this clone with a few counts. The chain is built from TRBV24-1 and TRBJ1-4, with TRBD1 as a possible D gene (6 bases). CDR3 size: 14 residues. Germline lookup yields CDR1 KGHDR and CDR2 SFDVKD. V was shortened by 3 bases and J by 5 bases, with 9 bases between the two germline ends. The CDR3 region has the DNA TGTGCCACCAGTGATGGGGGCTGGAATGAAAAACTGTTTTTT. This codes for CATSDGGWNEKLFF.